One TCR beta chain is described in this entry. The antigen is unknown. The data were taken from a study of T cell responses to AZD1222 COVID-19 vaccine. About the research overall: Second doses were pooled across both intervals (about 4 or about 12 weeks). Whole-study findings and limits: The donor cohort was predominantly white British with a female majority, and clonal diversity may have been underestimated. Nearly half of unique spike-specific TCRs reportedly avoided B.1.351 and B.1.1.7 mutated regions.

Here immunoSEQ multiplex PCR was the method, and the copy in TCRdb shows in-frame clones only, minus some. This sample has around 63,000 clones, with 65% to 90% found just once. This sequence originates from an adult in good health. Sequenced material: peripheral blood, taken on day 0 of AZD1222 vaccination.

In DNA form, the CDR3 reads TGTGCCAGTAGTCTCGGACAGGGGGGGAATGAGCAGTTCTTC. Translated: CASSLGQGGNEQFF. This sequence joins TRBV19 and TRBJ2-1, with 10 bases fitting TRBD1. This CDR3 has 14 amino acids. V lost 5 bases and J lost 7; bases outside the gene matches: 5. Germline loops: CDR1 LNHDA, CDR2 SQIVND (reference sequence).